This T cell receptor (beta chain) is drawn from a study of blood T cell repertoires in COVID-19. The CDR3 sequence is 14 residues long. V shed 1 base and J shed 4 bases, with 11 bases lying between them. TCRdb's copy holds only in-frame clones and misses some; the assay was immunoSEQ multiplex PCR. The sample carries 250,000 to 300,000 clones, about nine tenths recorded once. Sample: peripheral blood. This receptor was taken from a woman in her forties or fifties who had recovered from COVID-19. This chain joins TRBV5-3 and TRBJ1-2; D is unclear. TRBV5-3 is filed as an ORF, its function uncertain. Here the CDR3 reads CARSLRRPPYGYTF. Here the CDR3 DNA reads TGTGCCAGAAGCTTGCGCAGGCCCCCCTATGGCTACACCTTC.